The 11 T cell receptor beta chains in this list originate from one sample, sequenced in a study of cytomegalovirus exposure and HLA in healthy donors. PCR involved 60 Vbeta and 13 Jbeta primers. Sequenced by immunoSEQ multiplex PCR; TCRdb stores in-frame clones only, minus some. Its listing shows fewer than 95,000 clones. Specimen: PBMCs. These receptors were taken from a woman aged 40 to 50 in good health and CMV-seropositive.

V gene TRBV19 combines with J gene TRBJ2-1; possible D gene TRBD1, 7 bases. The V gene's germline CDR1 is LNHDA and CDR2 SQIVND (reference sequence). The CDR3 loop spans 14 amino acids. The ends were cut back, 7 bases at V and 7 bases at J, with 17 bases in the middle. The CDR3 nucleotides read TGTGCCAGTACCCTCACTCCAGGGGGGAATGAGCAGTTCTTC. It specifies CASTLTPGGNEQFF.

The chain joins TRBV5-8 to TRBJ1-1; TRBD1 matches at 8 bases. CDR3 size: 16 residues. Germline V gene lookup returns CDR1 SGHTS and CDR2 YDEGEE. The V segment lost 0 bases and the J segment 0 bases; nucleotides outside the gene matches: 4. CDR3 residues: CASSLGWTGMNTEAFF. CDR3 coding DNA: TGTGCCAGCAGCTTGGGTTGGACAGGGATGAACACTGAAGCTTTCTTT.

The V gene is TRBV5-1, the J gene TRBJ2-3; TRBD2 agrees at 8 bases. Per germline, CDR1 SGHRS and CDR2 YFSETQ. The CDR3 is 18 residues long. V dropped 0 bases and J dropped 10; count of bases not matched to a gene: 19. The CDR3 region has the DNA TGCGCCAGCAGCTTGGCCCCTGGCGTCGGCGGGAGGCCCCTTTCGCAGTATTTT. Amino acids: CASSLAPGVGGRPLSQYF.

The chain recombines TRBV7-2 with TRBJ1-5, with 8 nucleotides matching TRBD1. The V segment lost 5 bases and the J segment 4 bases; nucleotides outside the gene matches: 7. Per the germline V gene, CDR1 is SGHTA and CDR2 is FQGNSA. The length of the CDR3 is 15 residues. The CDR3 nucleotides read TGTGCCAGCAGCGTCGACAGGGGTGGTAATCAGCCCCAGCATTTT. As protein: CASSVDRGGNQPQHF.

This chain joins TRBV7-2 and TRBJ1-2; D is unclear. Trimming took 5 bases from V and 3 from J, leaving 13 bases between them. This CDR3 comprises 14 residues. Germline V gene sequence: CDR1 SGHTA, CDR2 FQGNSA. The CDR3 loop is CASSIEARYYGYTF. The CDR3 DNA is TGTGCCAGCAGCATCGAGGCCAGATACTATGGCTACACCTTC.

The chain recombines TRBV25-1 with TRBJ1-2; D uncertain. Between the trimmed V and J ends, which lost 2 bases and 5 bases, there was a span of 12 bases. The germline V gene has CDR1 MGHDK and CDR2 SYGVNS. CDR3 length: 14 amino acids. Here the CDR3 DNA reads TGTGCCAGCAGTGAACTGTCAGGCGTTTATGGCTACACCTTC. Translated, it gives CASSELSGVYGYTF.

The chain has TRBV20-1 and TRBJ2-5; D unclear. Germline lookup yields CDR1 DFQATT and CDR2 SNEGSKA (reference sequence). This CDR3 comprises 11 residues. The V end lost 1 base, the J end lost 4 bases, and 4 bases lay between the germline ends. CDR3 nucleotide sequence: TGCAGTGCTAGAGGGGCAGAGACCCAGTACTTC. Translation gives CSARGAETQYF.

V and J are TRBV5-5 and TRBJ2-1; TRBD2 matches 9 bases. Germline assignment: CDR1 SGHKS and CDR2 YYEKEE (reference sequence). The trim removed 2 bases at V and 10 bases at J, leaving 10 bases unmatched. This CDR3 is 15 amino acids long. This CDR3 is CASSLGTSSGNEQFF. Here the CDR3 DNA reads TGTGCCAGCAGCTTAGGGACTAGCTCAGGCAACGAGCAGTTCTTC.

V is TRBV5-1 and J is TRBJ2-6, with D unclear. The CDR3 sequence is 15 residues long. Germline lookup yields CDR1 SGHRS and CDR2 YFSETQ. Trimming shortened V by 2 bases and J by 0 bases, and 6 bases separated the two germline ends. The CDR3 reads CASSFQNSGANVLTF. The CDR3 DNA is TGCGCCAGCAGCTTCCAAAACTCTGGGGCCAACGTCCTGACTTTC.

The V gene is TRBV5-1, the J gene TRBJ2-7; possibly TRBD2 for D (7 bases). V was pared by 4 bases and J by 2 bases, with 19 bases between. The CDR3 runs 16 residues. Looked up from germline, CDR1 is SGHRS and CDR2 is YFSETQ. The CDR3 loop is CASSHQLGEGAYEQYF. CDR3 nucleotide sequence: TGCGCCAGCAGCCACCAGTTAGGGGAGGGGGCCTACGAGCAGTACTTC.

Concerning this clone itself: Different DNA sequences within this sample yield the same CDR3. The gene calls are TRBV9 and TRBJ1-1, with TRBD1 as a possible D gene (5 bases). This CDR3 has 13 residues. V gave up 2 bases and J gave up 2 bases, with 7 bases separating them. Germline-derived CDR1 and CDR2 are SGDLS and YYNGEE. CDR3 region: CASSVQGNTEAFF. Written as DNA, the CDR3 is TGTGCCAGCAGCGTCCAGGGCAACACTGAAGCTTTCTTT. The whole variable domain, remainder taken from reference TRBV9 and TRBJ1-1, is DSGVTQTPKHLITATGQRVTLRCSPRSGDLSVYWYQQSLDQGLQFLIQYYNGEERAKGNILERFSAQQFPDLHSELNLSSLELGDSALYFCASSVQGNTEAFFGQGTRLTVV.